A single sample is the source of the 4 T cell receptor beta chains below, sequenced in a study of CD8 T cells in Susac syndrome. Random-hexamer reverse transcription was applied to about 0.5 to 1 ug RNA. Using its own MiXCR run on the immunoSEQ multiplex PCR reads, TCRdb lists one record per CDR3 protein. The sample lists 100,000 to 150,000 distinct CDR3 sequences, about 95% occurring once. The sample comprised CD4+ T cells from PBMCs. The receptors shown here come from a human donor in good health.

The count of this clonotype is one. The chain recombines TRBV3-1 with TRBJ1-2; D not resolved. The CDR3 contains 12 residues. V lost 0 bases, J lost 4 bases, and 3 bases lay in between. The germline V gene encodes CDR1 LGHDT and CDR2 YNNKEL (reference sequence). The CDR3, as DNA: TGTGCCAGCAGCCAAGACACCTATGGCTACACCTTC. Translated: CASSQDTYGYTF.

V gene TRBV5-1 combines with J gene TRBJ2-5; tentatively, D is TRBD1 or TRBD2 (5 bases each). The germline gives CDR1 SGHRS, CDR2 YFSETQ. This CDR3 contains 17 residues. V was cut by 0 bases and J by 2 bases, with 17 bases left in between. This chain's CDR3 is CASSLGVRDPTQETQYF. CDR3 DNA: TGCGCCAGCAGCTTGGGGGTGAGGGACCCGACGCAAGAGACCCAGTACTTC.

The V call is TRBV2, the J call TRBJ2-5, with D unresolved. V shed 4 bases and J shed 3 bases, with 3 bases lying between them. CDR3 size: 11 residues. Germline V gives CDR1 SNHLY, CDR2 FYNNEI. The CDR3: CASSGEETQYF. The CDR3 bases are TGTGCCAGCAGTGGAGAAGAGACCCAGTACTTC. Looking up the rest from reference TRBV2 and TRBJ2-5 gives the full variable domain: EPEVTQTPSHQVTQMGQEVILRCVPISNHLYFYWYRQILGQKVEFLVSFYNNEISEKSEIFDDQFSVERPDGSNFTLKIRSTKLEDSAMYFCASSGEETQYFGPGTRLLVL.

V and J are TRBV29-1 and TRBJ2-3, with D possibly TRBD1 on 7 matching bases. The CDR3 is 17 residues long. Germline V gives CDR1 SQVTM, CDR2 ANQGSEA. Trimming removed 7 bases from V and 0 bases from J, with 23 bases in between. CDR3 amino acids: CSADANQGGGSTDTQYF. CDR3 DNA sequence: TGCAGCGCAGACGCGAACCAGGGGGGAGGTAGCACAGATACGCAGTATTTT.